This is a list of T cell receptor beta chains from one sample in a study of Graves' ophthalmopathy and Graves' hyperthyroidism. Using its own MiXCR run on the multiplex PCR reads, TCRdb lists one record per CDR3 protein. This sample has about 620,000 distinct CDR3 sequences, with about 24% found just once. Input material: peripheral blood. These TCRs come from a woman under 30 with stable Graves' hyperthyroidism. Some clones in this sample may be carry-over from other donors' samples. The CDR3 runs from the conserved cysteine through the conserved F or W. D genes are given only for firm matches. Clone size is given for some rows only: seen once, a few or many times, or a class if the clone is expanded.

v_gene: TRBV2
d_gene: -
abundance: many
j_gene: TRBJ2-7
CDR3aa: CASSEGYGEAYEQYF
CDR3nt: TGTGCCAGCAGTGAGGGTTACGGGGAGGCCTACGAGCAGTACTTC

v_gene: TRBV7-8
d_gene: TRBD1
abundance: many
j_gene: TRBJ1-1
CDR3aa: CASSSGAGGRNTEAFF
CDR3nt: TGTGCCAGCAGCTCCGGGGCAGGGGGCAGGAACACTGAAGCTTTCTTT

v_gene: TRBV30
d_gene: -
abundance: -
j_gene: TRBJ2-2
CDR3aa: CAWLDSGRGTGELFF
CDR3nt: TGTGCCTGGCTCGATTCAGGGCGAGGAACCGGGGAGCTGTTTTTT

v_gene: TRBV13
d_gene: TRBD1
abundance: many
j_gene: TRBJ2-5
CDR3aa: CASSLGGTVQETQYF
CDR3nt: TGTGCCAGCAGCTTAGGGGGGACAGTGCAAGAGACCCAGTACTTC

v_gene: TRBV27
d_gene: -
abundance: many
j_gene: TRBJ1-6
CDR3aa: CASPQQVGSCSPLHF
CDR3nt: TGTGCCAGCCCCCAACAGGTCGGGTCGTGTTCACCCCTCCACTTT

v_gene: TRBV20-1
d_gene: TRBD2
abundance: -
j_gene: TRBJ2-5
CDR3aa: CSARAAGRGETQYF
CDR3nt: TGCAGTGCTAGAGCAGCGGGGAGGGGAGAGACCCAGTACTTC

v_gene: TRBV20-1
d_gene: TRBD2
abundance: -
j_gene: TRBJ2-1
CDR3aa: CSARMRLAGLGQQFF
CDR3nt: TGCAGTGCTAGAATGCGTCTAGCGGGATTGGGCCAGCAGTTCTTC

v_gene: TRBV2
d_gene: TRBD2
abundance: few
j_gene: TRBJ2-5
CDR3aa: CASSEGLVETQYF
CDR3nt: TGTGCCAGCAGTGAGGGACTAGTAGAGACCCAGTACTTC

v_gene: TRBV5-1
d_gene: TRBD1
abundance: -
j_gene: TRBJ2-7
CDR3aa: CASSLGPGTGGYEQYF
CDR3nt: TGCGCCAGCAGCTTAGGTCCCGGGACAGGGGGCTACGAGCAGTACTTC

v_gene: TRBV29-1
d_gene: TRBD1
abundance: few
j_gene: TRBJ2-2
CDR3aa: CSVDGDRAGELFF
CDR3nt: TGCAGCGTTGATGGGGACAGGGCCGGGGAGCTGTTTTTT

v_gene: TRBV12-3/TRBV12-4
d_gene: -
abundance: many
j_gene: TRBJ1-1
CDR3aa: CASRVTGMNTEAFF
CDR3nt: TGTGCCAGCAGGGTGACGGGGATGAACACTGAAGCTTTCTTT

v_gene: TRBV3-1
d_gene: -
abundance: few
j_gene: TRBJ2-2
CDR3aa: CASSLSDTTGELFF
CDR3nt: TGTGCCAGCAGCCTGAGTGACACCACCGGGGAGCTGTTTTTT

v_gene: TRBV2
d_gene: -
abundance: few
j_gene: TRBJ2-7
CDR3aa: CASGTFSYEQYF
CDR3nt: TGTGCCAGCGGGACTTTCTCCTACGAGCAGTACTTC

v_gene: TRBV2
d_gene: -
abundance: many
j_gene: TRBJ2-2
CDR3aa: CASTGRPNTGELFF
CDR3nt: TGTGCCAGCACGGGACGACCGAACACCGGGGAGCTGTTTTTT

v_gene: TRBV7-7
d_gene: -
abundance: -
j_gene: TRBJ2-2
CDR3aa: CASSFAGAGELFF
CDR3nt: TGTGCTAGCAGCTTTGCAGGGGCCGGGGAGCTGTTTTTT

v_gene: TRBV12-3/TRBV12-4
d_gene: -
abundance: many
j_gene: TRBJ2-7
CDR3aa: CASSLGGELDEQYF
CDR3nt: TGTGCCAGCAGTTTAGGGGGGGAACTGGACGAGCAGTACTTC

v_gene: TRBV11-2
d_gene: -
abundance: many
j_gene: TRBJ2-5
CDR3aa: CASSPIRGGETQYF
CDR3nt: TGTGCCAGCAGCCCGATACGGGGAGGAGAGACCCAGTACTTC

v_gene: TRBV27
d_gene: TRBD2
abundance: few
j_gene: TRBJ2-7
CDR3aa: CASTAAAGGEQYF
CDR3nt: TGTGCCAGCACCGCCGCGGCCGGGGGGGAGCAGTACTTC

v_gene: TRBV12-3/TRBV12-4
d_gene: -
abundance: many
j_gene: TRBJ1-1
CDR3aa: CASSPRVRDTEAFF
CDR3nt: TGTGCCAGCAGTCCTAGGGTCCGGGACACTGAAGCTTTCTTT

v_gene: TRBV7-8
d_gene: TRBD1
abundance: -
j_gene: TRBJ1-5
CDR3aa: CASSRTGNRWGDQPQHF
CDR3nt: TGTGCCAGCAGTCGGACAGGGAATCGGTGGGGCGATCAGCCCCAGCATTTT

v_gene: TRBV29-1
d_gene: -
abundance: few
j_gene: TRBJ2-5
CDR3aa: CSVEVGYYLQETQYF
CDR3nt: TGCAGCGTTGAAGTAGGGTACTATCTACAAGAGACCCAGTACTTC

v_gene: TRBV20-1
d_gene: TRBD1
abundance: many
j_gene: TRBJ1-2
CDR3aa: CSAPKPGQGVYYGYTF
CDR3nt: TGCAGTGCTCCAAAACCGGGACAGGGGGTATACTATGGCTACACCTTC

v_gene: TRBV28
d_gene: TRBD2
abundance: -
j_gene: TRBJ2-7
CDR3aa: CASTPSAWGGEQYF
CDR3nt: TGTGCCAGCACCCCGTCGGCCTGGGGAGGGGAGCAGTACTTC

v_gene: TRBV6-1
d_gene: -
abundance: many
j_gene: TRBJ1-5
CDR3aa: CASMQPNQPQHF
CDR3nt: TGTGCCAGCATGCAGCCCAATCAGCCCCAGCATTTT